This T cell receptor beta chain was retrieved from a study of T cell changes during pregnancy in multiple sclerosis. The assay was immunoSEQ multiplex PCR, and TCRdb's table has in-frame clones only and misses some. In the table there are around 110,000 clones, 85% to 95% of which are singletons. Germline-derived CDR1 and CDR2 are LNHDA and SQIVND (reference sequence). CDR3 length: 17 residues. Trimming pared 8 bases from V and 0 bases from J, leaving 20 bases between. The receptor comes from a female donor in good health, enrolled as a control in a pregnancy study. The sequenced sample was peripheral blood, obtained in the third trimester of pregnancy. The genes are TRBV19 and TRBJ1-3; D unresolved. The DNA for the CDR3 is TGTGCCAGTCTGAGAACCGTCGGTTGGGCCTCTGGAAACACCATATATTTT. Its protein product is CASLRTVGWASGNTIYF.